This TCR beta chain stems from a study of T cells after somatic rescue of genetic block. V gave up 5 bases and J gave up 1 base, with 8 bases separating them. The CDR3 is 13 amino acids. Per the germline V gene, CDR1 is MRHNA and CDR2 is SNTAGT. This clone was seen only once. Here immunoSEQ multiplex PCR was the method, and the copy in TCRdb shows in-frame clones only, minus some. This sample has approximately 70,000 clones, with approximately 90% found just once. Sequenced: peripheral blood mononuclear cells (PBMCs). The chain uses TRBV6-4 and TRBJ1-1; tentative D call: TRBD1 (6 bases). This sequence originates from a man between 25 and 39 years old. CDR3 in amino acids: CASSSDRNTEAFF. CDR3 nucleotides: TGTGCCAGCAGTTCGGACAGGAACACTGAAGCTTTCTTT.